Presented here are 5 T cell receptor beta chains from one specimen sequenced in a study of T cells in Graves' hyperthyroidism and ophthalmopathy. Amplification of TCR beta CDR3 regions was performed using RNA transcripts as template. Primed by the HTBI set, a first-round RT-PCR was run on the TCR CDR3. TCRdb analysed the multiplex PCR reads with MiXCR anew, one entry per CDR3 protein. The sample has some 740,000 distinct CDR3 sequences; around 13% are singletons. The sequencing sample was made of blood. All receptors derive from a woman under 30 with Graves' hyperthyroidism.

This clonotype has a count of ten or more. The chain uses TRBV12-3 or TRBV12-4 and TRBJ2-2, with 7 bases lining up with TRBD1. This CDR3 has 15 residues. The trim removed 5 bases at V and 6 bases at J, leaving 9 bases unmatched. The DNA of the CDR3 is TGTGCCAGCAGTCCAAGTCGCGACAGGGCCGGGGAGCTGTTTTTT. This sequence encodes CASSPSRDRAGELFF.

This clonotype was counted many times. This sequence joins TRBV11-2 and TRBJ2-7, with 10 positions matching TRBD2. Germline trimming cut 3 bases from V and 6 bases from J; bases unmatched to any gene: 2. In germline, CDR1 is SGHAT, CDR2 FQNNGV. The CDR3 has 13 residues. In DNA, the CDR3 is TGTGCCAGCAGCTTGCTAGCGGGAGCCGAGCAGTACTTC. This translates into CASSLLAGAEQYF.

This clonotype was found many times. The genes are TRBV7-9 and TRBJ2-7; D remains unclear. V was trimmed by 5 bases and J by 0 bases, leaving 11 bases between them. The length of the CDR3 is 14 residues. Per the germline V gene, CDR1 is SEHNR and CDR2 is FQNEAQ (reference sequence). Here the CDR3 reads CASSPGAGSYEQYF. CDR3 sequence (DNA): TGTGCCAGCAGCCCGGGCGCCGGCTCCTACGAGCAGTACTTC.

This clonotype was observed many times. V gene TRBV9 combines with J gene TRBJ2-1; TRBD2 matches 11 bases. Losses at the gene ends were 4 bases for V and 7 bases for J; bases not matched to a gene: 7. Per the germline V gene, CDR1 is SGDLS and CDR2 is YYNGEE. This CDR3 is built from 15 residues. CDR3 nucleotide sequence: TGTGCCAGCAGCATGGAGGGACTAGCGGCAAATGAGCAGTTCTTC. It specifies CASSMEGLAANEQFF.

The rearrangement links TRBV19 to TRBJ1-4; no clear D. This CDR3 is 15 amino acids long. The V gene lost 6 bases and the J gene lost 0 bases, with 11 bases spanning the gap. Germline CDR1 and CDR2: LNHDA and SQIVND (reference sequence). CDR3 sequence: CASSVDGATNEKLFF. The CDR3 region has the DNA TGTGCCAGTAGCGTGGACGGCGCAACTAATGAAAAACTGTTTTTT. The variable domain in full, with the rest retrieved from reference TRBV19 and TRBJ1-4, is DGGITQSPKYLFRKEGQNVTLSCEQNLNHDAMYWYRQDPGQGLRLIYYSQIVNDFQKGDIAEGYSVSREKKESFPLTVTSAQKNPTAFYLCASSVDGATNEKLFFGSGTQLSVL.